This T cell receptor (beta chain) was captured by sequencing in a study of T cells in Graves' hyperthyroidism and ophthalmopathy. Template material for amplifying TCR beta CDR3 regions consisted of RNA transcripts. The HTBI primer set was used in a first-round RT-PCR of the TCR CDR3. TCRdb fed the multiplex PCR reads into MiXCR, producing one record per CDR3 protein. The sample contains some 500,000 distinct CDR3 sequences, roughly 14% of which appear only once. This clonotype was found many times. Patients with uncontrolled infections, other autoimmune diseases, pregnancy or lactation were excluded. The ends lost 3 bases at V and 11 bases at J; junction bases unmatched: 10. The CDR3 is 14 residues long.

The chain is built from TRBV12-3 or TRBV12-4 and TRBJ2-1, with 7 bases that match TRBD2. What was sequenced was blood. The TCR sequence derives from a woman aged 18-29 years with Graves' hyperthyroidism. The DNA of the CDR3 is TGTGCCAGCAGTTTCCGGACTAGGGGCTGGCAGCAGTTCTTC. It specifies CASSFRTRGWQQFF.